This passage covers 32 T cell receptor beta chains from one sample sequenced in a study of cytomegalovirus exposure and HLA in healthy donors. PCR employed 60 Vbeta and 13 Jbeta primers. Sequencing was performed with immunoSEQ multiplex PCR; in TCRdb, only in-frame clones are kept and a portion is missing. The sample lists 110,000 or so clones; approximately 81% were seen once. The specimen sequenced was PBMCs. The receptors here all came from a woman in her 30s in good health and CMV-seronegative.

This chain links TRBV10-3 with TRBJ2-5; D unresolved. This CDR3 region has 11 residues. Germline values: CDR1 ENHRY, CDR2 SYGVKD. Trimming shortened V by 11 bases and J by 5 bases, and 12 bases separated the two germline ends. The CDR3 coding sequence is TGTGCCGCCCAGGATGGCGAGACCCAGTACTTC. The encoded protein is CAAQDGETQYF.

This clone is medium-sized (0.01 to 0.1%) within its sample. The CDR3 is CASSQEPHTETCNYGYTF. The CDR3 DNA follows: TGTGCCAGCAGCCAAGAGCCCCACACAGAGACATGTAACTATGGCTACACCTTC. The chain uses TRBV4-2 and TRBJ1-2; D is undetermined. Trimming stripped 0 bases from V and 1 base from J, with 18 bases between. Germline V gene data show CDR1 as LGHNA and CDR2 as YNFKEQ. This CDR3 has 18 amino acids.

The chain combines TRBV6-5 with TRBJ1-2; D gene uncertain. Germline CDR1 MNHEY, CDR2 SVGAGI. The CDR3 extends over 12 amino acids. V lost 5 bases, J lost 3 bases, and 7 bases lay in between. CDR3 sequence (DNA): TGTGCCAGCAGTCCCACAGACTATGGCTACACCTTC. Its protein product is CASSPTDYGYTF.

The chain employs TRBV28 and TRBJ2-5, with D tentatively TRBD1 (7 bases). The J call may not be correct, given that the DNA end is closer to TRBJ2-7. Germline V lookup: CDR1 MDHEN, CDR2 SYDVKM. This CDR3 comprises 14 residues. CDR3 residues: CASVSQGGSYEQYF. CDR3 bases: TGTGCCAGCGTATCCCAGGGGGGCTCCTACGAGCAGTACTTC.

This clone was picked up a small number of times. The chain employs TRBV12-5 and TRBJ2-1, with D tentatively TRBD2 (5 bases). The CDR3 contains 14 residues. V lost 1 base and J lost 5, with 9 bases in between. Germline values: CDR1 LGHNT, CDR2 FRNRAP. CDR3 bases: TGTGCTAGTGGTTTGGCAAATAGCGACAATGAGCAGTTCTTC. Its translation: CASGLANSDNEQFF. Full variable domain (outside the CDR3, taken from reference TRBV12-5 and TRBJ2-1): DARVTQTPRHKVTEMGQEVTMRCQPILGHNTVFWYRQTMMQGLELLAYFRNRAPLDDSGMPKDRFSAEMPDATLATLKIQPSEPRDSAVYFCASGLANSDNEQFFGPGTRLTVL.

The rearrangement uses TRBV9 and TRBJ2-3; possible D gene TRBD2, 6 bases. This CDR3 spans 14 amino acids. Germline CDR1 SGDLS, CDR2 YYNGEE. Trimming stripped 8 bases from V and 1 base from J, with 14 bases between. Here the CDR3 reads CASTRGEGTDTQYF. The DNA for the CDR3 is TGTGCCAGTACCCGTGGGGAGGGCACAGATACGCAGTATTTT.

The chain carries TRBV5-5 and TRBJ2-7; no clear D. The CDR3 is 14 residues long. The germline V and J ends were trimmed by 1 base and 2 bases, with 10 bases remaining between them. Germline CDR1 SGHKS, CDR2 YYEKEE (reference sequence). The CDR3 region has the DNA TGTGCCAGCAGCTTGAATATTATAACCTACGAGCAGTACTTC. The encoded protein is CASSLNIITYEQYF. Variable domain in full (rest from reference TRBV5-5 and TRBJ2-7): DAGVTQSPTHLIKTRGQQVTLRCSPISGHKSVSWYQQVLGQGPQFIFQYYEKEERGRGNFPDRFSARQFPNYSSELNVNALLLGDSALYLCASSLNIITYEQYFGPGTRLTVT.

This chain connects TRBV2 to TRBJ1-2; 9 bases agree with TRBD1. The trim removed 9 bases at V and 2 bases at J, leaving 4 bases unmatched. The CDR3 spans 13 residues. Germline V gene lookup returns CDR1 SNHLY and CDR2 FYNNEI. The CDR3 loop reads CASQQGANYGYTF. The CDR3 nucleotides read TGTGCCAGTCAACAGGGGGCCAACTATGGCTACACCTTC.

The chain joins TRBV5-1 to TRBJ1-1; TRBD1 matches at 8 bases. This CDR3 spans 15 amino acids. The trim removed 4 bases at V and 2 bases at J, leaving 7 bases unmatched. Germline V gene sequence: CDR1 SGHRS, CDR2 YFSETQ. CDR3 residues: CASSTGQGSNTEAFF. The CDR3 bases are TGCGCCAGCAGCACCGGACAGGGTTCAAACACTGAAGCTTTCTTT.

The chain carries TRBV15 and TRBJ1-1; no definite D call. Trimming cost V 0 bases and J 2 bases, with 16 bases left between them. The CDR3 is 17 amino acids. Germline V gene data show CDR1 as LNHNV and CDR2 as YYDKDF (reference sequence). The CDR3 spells CATSRDRAGRFNTEAFF. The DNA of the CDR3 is TGTGCCACCAGCAGAGATAGGGCGGGCAGATTCAACACTGAAGCTTTCTTT.

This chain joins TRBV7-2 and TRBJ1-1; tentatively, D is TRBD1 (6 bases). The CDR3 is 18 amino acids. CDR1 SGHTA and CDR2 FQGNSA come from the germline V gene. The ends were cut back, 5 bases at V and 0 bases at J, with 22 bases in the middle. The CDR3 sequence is CASSPEGVGFLLNTEAFF. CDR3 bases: TGTGCCAGCAGCCCCGAGGGGGTAGGGTTCCTATTGAACACTGAAGCTTTCTTT.

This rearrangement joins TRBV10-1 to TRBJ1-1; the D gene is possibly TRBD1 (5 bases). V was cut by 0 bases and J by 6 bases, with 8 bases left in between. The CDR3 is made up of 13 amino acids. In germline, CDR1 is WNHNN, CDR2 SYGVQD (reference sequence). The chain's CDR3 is CASSESGAAEAFF. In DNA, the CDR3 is TGCGCCAGCAGTGAGTCAGGGGCCGCTGAAGCTTTCTTT.

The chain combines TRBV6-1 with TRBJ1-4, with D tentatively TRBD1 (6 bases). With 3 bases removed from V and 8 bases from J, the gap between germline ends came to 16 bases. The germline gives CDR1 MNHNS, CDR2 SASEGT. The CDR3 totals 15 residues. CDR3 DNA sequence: TGTGCCAGCAGTGAGAGCACGGGGGGCCGGGAAAAACTGTTTTTT. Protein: CASSESTGGREKLFF.

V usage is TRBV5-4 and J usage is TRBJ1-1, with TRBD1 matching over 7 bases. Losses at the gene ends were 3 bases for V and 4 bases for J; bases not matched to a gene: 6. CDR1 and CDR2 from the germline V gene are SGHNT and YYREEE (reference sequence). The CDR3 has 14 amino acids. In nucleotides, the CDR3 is TGTGCCAGCAGCTCTCTCGACAGGGTCACTGAAGCTTTCTTT. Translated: CASSSLDRVTEAFF. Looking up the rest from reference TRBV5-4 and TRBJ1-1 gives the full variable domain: ETGVTQSPTHLIKTRGQQVTLRCSSQSGHNTVSWYQQALGQGPQFIFQYYREEENGRGNFPPRFSGLQFPNYSSELNVNALELDDSALYLCASSSLDRVTEAFFGQGTRLTVV.

The CDR3 loop reads CASRNIGQNYGYTF. The CDR3 DNA reads TGTGCCAGTAGAAATATAGGACAGAACTATGGCTACACCTTC. The J gene is TRBJ1-2, the V gene TRBV19; D might be TRBD1 (6 bases). Germline V gene data show CDR1 as LNHDA and CDR2 as SQIVND (reference sequence). V was trimmed by 6 bases and J by 2 bases, leaving 13 bases between them. The CDR3 runs 14 residues.

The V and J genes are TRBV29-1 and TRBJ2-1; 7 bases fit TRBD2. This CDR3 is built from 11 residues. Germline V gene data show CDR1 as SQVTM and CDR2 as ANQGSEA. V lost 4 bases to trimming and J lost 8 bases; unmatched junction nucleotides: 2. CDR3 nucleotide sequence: TGCAGCGTTGCCCTAGCGGATGAGCAGTTCTTC. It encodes CSVALADEQFF.

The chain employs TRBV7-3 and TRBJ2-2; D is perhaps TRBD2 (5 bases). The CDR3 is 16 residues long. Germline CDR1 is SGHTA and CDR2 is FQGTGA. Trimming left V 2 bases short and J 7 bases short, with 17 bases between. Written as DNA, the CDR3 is TGTGCCAGCAGCTTATCCCCGGGGTTGTTTCGCGGGGAGCTGTTTTTT. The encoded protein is CASSLSPGLFRGELFF. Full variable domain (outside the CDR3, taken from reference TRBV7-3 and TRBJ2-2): GAGVSQTPSNKVTEKGKYVELRCDPISGHTALYWYRQSLGQGPEFLIYFQGTGAADDSGLPNDRFFAVRPEGSVSTLKIQRTERGDSAVYLCASSLSPGLFRGELFFGEGSRLTVL.

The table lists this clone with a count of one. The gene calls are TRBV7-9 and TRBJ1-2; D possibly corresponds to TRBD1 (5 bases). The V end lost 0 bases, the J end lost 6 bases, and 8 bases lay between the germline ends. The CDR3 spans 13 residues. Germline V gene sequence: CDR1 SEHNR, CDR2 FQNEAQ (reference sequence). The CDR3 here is CASSLAGANGYTF. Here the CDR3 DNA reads TGTGCCAGCAGCTTAGCAGGGGCCAATGGCTACACCTTC.

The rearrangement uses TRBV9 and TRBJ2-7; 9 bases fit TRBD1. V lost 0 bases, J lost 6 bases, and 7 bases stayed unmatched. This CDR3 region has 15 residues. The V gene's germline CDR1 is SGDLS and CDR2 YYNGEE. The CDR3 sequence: CASSVGGTGWGEQYF. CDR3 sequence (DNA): TGTGCCAGCAGCGTAGGGGGGACAGGGTGGGGCGAGCAGTACTTC. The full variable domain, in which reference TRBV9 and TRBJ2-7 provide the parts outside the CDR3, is DSGVTQTPKHLITATGQRVTLRCSPRSGDLSVYWYQQSLDQGLQFLIQYYNGEERAKGNILERFSAQQFPDLHSELNLSSLELGDSALYFCASSVGGTGWGEQYFGPGTRLTVT.

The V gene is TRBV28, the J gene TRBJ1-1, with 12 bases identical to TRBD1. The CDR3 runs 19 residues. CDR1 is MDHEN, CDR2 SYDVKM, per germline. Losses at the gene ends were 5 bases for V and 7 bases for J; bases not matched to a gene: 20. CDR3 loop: CASSTTGTGGPPADIEAFF. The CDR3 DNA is TGTGCCAGCAGTACAACCGGGACAGGGGGCCCCCCGGCCGACATTGAAGCTTTCTTT.

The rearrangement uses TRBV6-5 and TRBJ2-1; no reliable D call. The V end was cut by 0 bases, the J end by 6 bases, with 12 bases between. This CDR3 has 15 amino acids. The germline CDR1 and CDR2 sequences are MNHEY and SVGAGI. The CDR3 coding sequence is TGTGCCAGCAGTTACTCACCGCGGAGACCCAATGAGCAGTTCTTC. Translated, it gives CASSYSPRRPNEQFF.

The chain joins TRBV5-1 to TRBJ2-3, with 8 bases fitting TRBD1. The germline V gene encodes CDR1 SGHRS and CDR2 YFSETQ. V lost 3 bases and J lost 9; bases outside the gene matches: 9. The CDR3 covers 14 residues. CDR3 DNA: TGCGCCAGCAGCTCAGACGCAGGGGGCTCAACGCAGTATTTT. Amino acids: CASSSDAGGSTQYF.

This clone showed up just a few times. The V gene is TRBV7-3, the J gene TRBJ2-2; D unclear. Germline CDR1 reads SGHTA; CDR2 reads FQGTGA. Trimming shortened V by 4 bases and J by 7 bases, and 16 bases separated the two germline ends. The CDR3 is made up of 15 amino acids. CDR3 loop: CASSSGFGAGGELFF. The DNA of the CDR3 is TGTGCCAGCAGCTCTGGATTCGGAGCCGGCGGGGAGCTGTTTTTT. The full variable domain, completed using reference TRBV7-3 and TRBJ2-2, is GAGVSQTPSNKVTEKGKYVELRCDPISGHTALYWYRQSLGQGPEFLIYFQGTGAADDSGLPNDRFFAVRPEGSVSTLKIQRTERGDSAVYLCASSSGFGAGGELFFGEGSRLTVL.

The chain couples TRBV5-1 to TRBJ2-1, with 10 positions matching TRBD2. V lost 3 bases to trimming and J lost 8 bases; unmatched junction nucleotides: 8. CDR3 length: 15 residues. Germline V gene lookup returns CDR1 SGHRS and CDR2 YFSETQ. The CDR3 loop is CASSSASGSGDEQFF. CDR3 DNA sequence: TGCGCCAGCAGCTCAGCTAGCGGGAGTGGAGATGAGCAGTTCTTC.

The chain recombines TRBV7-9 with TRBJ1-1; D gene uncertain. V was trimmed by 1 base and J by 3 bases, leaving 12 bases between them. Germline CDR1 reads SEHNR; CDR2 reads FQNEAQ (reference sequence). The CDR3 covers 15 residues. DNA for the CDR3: TGTGCCAGCAGCTTAGACGCTGATGAGGACACTGAAGCTTTCTTT. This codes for CASSLDADEDTEAFF.

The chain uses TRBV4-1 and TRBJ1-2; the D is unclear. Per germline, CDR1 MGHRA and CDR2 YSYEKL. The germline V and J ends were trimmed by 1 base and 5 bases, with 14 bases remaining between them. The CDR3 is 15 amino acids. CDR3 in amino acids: CASSQAASIGYGYTF. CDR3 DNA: TGCGCCAGCAGCCAAGCCGCCTCTATTGGTTATGGCTACACCTTC.

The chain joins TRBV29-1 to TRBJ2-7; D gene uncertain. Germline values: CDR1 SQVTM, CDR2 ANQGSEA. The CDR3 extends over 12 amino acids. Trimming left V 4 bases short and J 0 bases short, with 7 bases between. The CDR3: CSVAPSSYEQYF. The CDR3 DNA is TGCAGCGTTGCCCCGAGCTCCTACGAGCAGTACTTC.

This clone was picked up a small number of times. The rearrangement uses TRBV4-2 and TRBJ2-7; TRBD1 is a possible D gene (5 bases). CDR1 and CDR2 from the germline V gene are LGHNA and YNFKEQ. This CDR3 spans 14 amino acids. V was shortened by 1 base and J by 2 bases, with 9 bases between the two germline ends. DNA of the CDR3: TGTGCCAGCAGCCAAGGGCAGGGAACCTACGAGCAGTACTTC. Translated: CASSQGQGTYEQYF.

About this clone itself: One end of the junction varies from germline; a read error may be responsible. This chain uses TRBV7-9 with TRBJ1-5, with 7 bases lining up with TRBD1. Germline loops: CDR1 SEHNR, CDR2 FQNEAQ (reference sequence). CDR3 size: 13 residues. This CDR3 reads CSSSLDRTQPQHF. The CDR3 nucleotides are TGTTCCAGCAGCCTGGACAGGACTCAGCCCCAGCATTTT.

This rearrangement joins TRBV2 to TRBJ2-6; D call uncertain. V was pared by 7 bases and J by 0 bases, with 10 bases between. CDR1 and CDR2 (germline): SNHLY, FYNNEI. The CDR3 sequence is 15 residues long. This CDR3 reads CASTLRTSGANVLTF. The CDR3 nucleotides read TGTGCCAGCACGCTGAGAACCTCTGGGGCCAACGTCCTGACTTTC.

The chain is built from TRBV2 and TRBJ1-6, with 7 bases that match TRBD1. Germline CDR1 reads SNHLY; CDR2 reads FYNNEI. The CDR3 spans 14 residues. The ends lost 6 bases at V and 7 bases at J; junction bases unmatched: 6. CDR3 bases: TGTGCCAGCAGGACAGGGAGCGTCAATTCACCCCTCCACTTT. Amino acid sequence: CASRTGSVNSPLHF.

CDR3 in amino acids: CASSLIFAGAYEQYF. The CDR3 DNA is TGTGCCAGCAGCTTGATTTTCGCGGGAGCCTACGAGCAGTACTTC. The V call is TRBV7-2, the J call TRBJ2-7, with TRBD2 matching over 7 bases. CDR1 is SGHTA and CDR2 is FQGNSA in the germline V gene. V lost 3 bases to trimming and J lost 2 bases; unmatched junction nucleotides: 7. There are 15 residues in the CDR3. The full variable domain, in which reference TRBV7-2 and TRBJ2-7 provide the parts outside the CDR3, is GAGVSQSPSNKVTEKGKDVELRCDPISGHTALYWYRQSLGQGLEFLIYFQGNSAPDKSGLPSDRFSAERTGGSVSTLTIQRTQQEDSAVYLCASSLIFAGAYEQYFGPGTRLTVT.